Reported below is one TCR beta chain. Its recognized antigen is unknown. Within one base of it there is no much larger clone, and no base qualities were kept. TCR CDR3 regions were amplified from genomic DNA by multiplex PCR using the deep immunoSEQ assay. Extracted genomic DNA from each cell subset was distributed evenly across all wells of several immunoSEQ 96-well plates, and each plate was treated as a replicate. For sorted subsets, about 210 ng of genomic DNA, equivalent to roughly 33,000 T cell genomes, went into each replicate PCR. The purified libraries were quantified using a Qubit 3.0 fluorometer, sized with a Bioanalyzer 2100, and then quantified again using the KAPA Library Quantification kit. Every immunoSEQ 96-well plate was sequenced on a separate single-read 150-cycle Illumina NextSeq 550 flow cell. Processing in the source paper ran as follows. Because the immunoSEQ output held only junctional sequences and lacked quality scores, the filtering could not match the filtering applied to full-length reads. Sequences were annotated with PyIR, a Python wrapper for IgBLAST v1.9, and V/J genes and CDR3 were assigned using IMGT germline references. Reads were removed for weak V/J assignments (E-value above 1e-6), missing CDR3, stop codons, out-of-frame junctions, or ambiguous translated residues. V3J clonotypes were defined by identical inferred V gene, J gene, and CDR3 amino acid sequence. The percentage overlap between two repertoires was calculated by dividing the number of shared unique clonotypes by the size of the smaller repertoire. Repertoire richness was assessed with RTK rarefaction, the Chao1 estimator, and Recon v2.1 estimates of unobserved clonotypes. Generation probabilities were computed with OLGA for all TCRbeta clonotypes obtained by the gDNA method from several donors. Entries here come from immuneACCESS through TCRdb and include only in-frame sequences with V and J called. Some clones fail to appear in such tables; in the studies checked, an unresolved V gene covers under half of the shortfall, and the cause of the remainder is unknown. For V, J and clone size, that table is used; D and trimming come from the DNA. The sample table shows more than 550,000 clones, and about 90% are seen once. The top ten clonotypes cover 24% of the sample.

From its cysteine to its phenylalanine, the CDR3 spans 16 amino acids. The sequence is cut down to CDR3 DNA, 48 bases in frame from base 1. According to the germline V gene, CDR1 reads SNHLY and CDR2 reads FYNNEI. After removal of 0 bases from V and 2 bases from J, the junction retains 3 bases not matched to a gene. This entry belongs to a study of shared clonotypes between healthy human individuals (TCRdb year 2020). As for the study more broadly: The cohort included a few men and a couple of women between 18 and 49 years of age. Between about 0.85 and 9.5 billion PBMCs per donor were obtained by leukapheresis. Blood TCR repertoires of about five healthy adults were deeply sequenced to estimate repertoire size and the extent of clonotype sharing between individuals. For each donor, CD4 naive and CD4 memory were each run on three plates, CD8 naive on two plates, and CD8 memory on one plate. To increase sequencing depth and limit assay-specific biases, TCR repertoire library preparation and sequencing were carried out by different laboratories using diverse techniques.

CD8 naive samples were obtained by positive selection for CCR7 among CD45RO-negative cells, yielding a CD45RA+CCR7+ population from which TemRA cells were excluded. The donors were healthy, HIV-negative adults who had no recently reported acute infections or vaccinations. Only Caucasian adults living in Nashville, Tennessee, USA were represented among the donors. Blood was obtained by leukapheresis, after which PBMCs were separated by Ficoll-Histopaque density gradient centrifugation and cryopreserved in liquid nitrogen vapor phase. Purity and quantity of every magnetically sorted T cell population were checked by analytical flow cytometry. From each sorted fraction, genomic DNA was isolated and quantified by UV absorbance on a Nanodrop 2000c. Overall study results and their limits: The genetic and exposure-history diversity represented was limited by the small number of donors. Around 5% of naive CD4, around 4% of naive CD8, roughly 2.4% of memory CD4, and about 0.4% of memory CD8 clonotypes were shared across a few donors. Only blood was sampled, and tissue TCR repertoires likely differ from those in blood. Even with the large sequencing depth, rarefaction of the sorted-subset datasets indicated that sequencing was incomplete. Naive subsets generally had larger estimated clonotype richness than memory subsets. Pairwise subsampling indicated that sequencing depth was expected to affect the degree of clonotype sharing among donors. Higher generation probabilities were observed for clonotypes shared by all four sorted-subset donors than for non-shared clonotypes.

The chain is encoded by TRBV2 joined to TRBJ2-7; TRBD2 lines up with 11 middle nucleotides. The specimen sequenced was naive CD8+ T cells sorted from blood. In light of the paper, this sample's cell subset or site label describes: CD45RA+CCR7+. This TCR was recovered from a man younger than 40 in good health. The CDR3: CASSEAGTSGTYEQYF. The sequence in DNA is TGTGCCAGCAGTGAAGCGGGGACTAGCGGAACCTACGAGCAGTACTTC.